Sequencing of this TCR beta chain was carried out in a study of cytomegalovirus exposure and HLA in healthy donors. As concerns this clone: Its cognate antigen is unknown.

The PCR ran on 60 Vbeta and 13 Jbeta primers. Measured with immunoSEQ multiplex PCR; TCRdb has only the in-frame clones, and not every one. The table lists about 150,000 clones, about 84% of them singletons. General study findings and limits: With high specificity and sensitivity, the classifier reportedly diagnosed cytomegalovirus status.

The ends lost 5 bases at V and 5 bases at J; junction bases unmatched: 11. The CDR3 extends over 15 amino acids. Germline CDR1 and CDR2: PRHDT and FYEKMQ (reference sequence). The receptor was isolated from a male donor in good health and CMV-seronegative. Input material: PBMCs. This rearrangement joins TRBV13 to TRBJ2-5, with 7 bases aligning to TRBD1. CDR3 bases: TGTGCCAGCAGCACCCGACAGGGTGTACAGGAGACCCAGTACTTC. Encoded protein: CASSTRQGVQETQYF.